What follows are 9 T cell receptor beta chains derived from one specimen sequenced in a study of blood T cell repertoires in COVID-19. Some clones are missing from TCRdb's copy, which holds only in-frame ones; the method was immunoSEQ multiplex PCR. This sample has approximately 120,000 clones, with around 81% found just once. The sequenced material came from peripheral blood. The receptors come from a human donor in a cohort sampled during active COVID-19.

The CDR3 nucleotides read TGTGCCAGCACGTCCCGGGGAAAGACCCAGTACTTC. Translated, it gives CASTSRGKTQYF. The chain links TRBV28 to TRBJ2-5; D possibly corresponds to TRBD2 (5 bases). Between the trimmed V and J ends, which lost 7 bases and 6 bases, there was a span of 12 bases. In germline, CDR1 is MDHEN, CDR2 SYDVKM. The CDR3 has 12 residues.

The chain employs TRBV19 and TRBJ2-7, with 7 bases fitting TRBD2. The trim removed 6 bases at V and 4 bases at J, leaving 9 bases unmatched. The CDR3 runs to 14 residues. Looked up from germline, CDR1 is LNHDA and CDR2 is SQIVND (reference sequence). CDR3 protein: CASSPGQGGYEQYF. In DNA form, the CDR3 reads TGTGCCAGTAGCCCGGGCCAGGGAGGGTACGAGCAGTACTTC.

The chain uses TRBV19 and TRBJ1-2, with 8 bases fitting TRBD1. The CDR3 extends over 15 amino acids. With V trimmed by 5 bases and J by 2 bases, 7 bases remained unmatched. Germline V lookup: CDR1 LNHDA, CDR2 SQIVND (reference sequence). The CDR3 DNA reads as TGTGCCAGTAGTGCGTCGGACAGGGCGAACTATGGCTACACCTTC. Amino acids: CASSASDRANYGYTF.

In this sample, this clone turned up once. This chain links TRBV6-5 with TRBJ1-2, with 7 bases that match TRBD1. V shed 5 bases and J 4 bases; nucleotides not matched to a gene: 10. This CDR3 is 15 amino acids long. Looked up from germline, CDR1 is MNHEY and CDR2 is SVGAGI. CDR3 region: CASSPTGVTSYGYTF. DNA for the CDR3: TGTGCCAGCAGTCCCACAGGGGTGACCTCCTATGGCTACACCTTC.

V usage is TRBV10-2 and J usage is TRBJ1-3; 8 bases align to TRBD1. Trimming took 5 bases from V and 0 from J; bases not matched to a gene: 9. CDR1 is WSHSY, CDR2 SAAADI, per germline. This CDR3 is built from 17 residues. In DNA, the CDR3 is TGCGCCAGCAGTACAGGGGGAGGATATCCCTCTGGAAACACCATATATTTT. Protein: CASSTGGGYPSGNTIYF.

With respect to this clone: Other nucleotide sequences in the sample specify the same CDR3. This sequence joins TRBV7-9 and TRBJ1-1, with 10 nucleotides matching TRBD1. The CDR3 contains 15 residues. V trimming: 5 bases; J trimming: 0 bases; junction bases outside the gene matches: 3. Germline V lookup: CDR1 SEHNR, CDR2 FQNEAQ (reference sequence). CDR3 in amino acids: CASSPGQGMNTEAFF. CDR3 nucleotide sequence: TGTGCCAGCAGCCCGGGACAGGGGATGAACACTGAAGCTTTCTTT.

The J gene is TRBJ2-1, the V gene TRBV11-2; the match to TRBD1 covers 7 bases. The germline V gene encodes CDR1 SGHAT and CDR2 FQNNGV. V shed 3 bases, J shed 9 bases, and the junction held 11 bases outside the gene matches. This CDR3 is built from 15 residues. CDR3 sequence: CASSLFPGGEGEQFF. Here the CDR3 DNA reads TGTGCCAGCAGCTTGTTCCCAGGGGGTGAGGGTGAGCAGTTCTTC.

This chain connects TRBV7-8 to TRBJ2-7; D is perhaps TRBD2 (7 bases). CDR1 is SGHVS and CDR2 is FQNEAQ in the germline V gene. Deletions cut 5 bases from V and 2 bases from J, with 16 bases between. CDR3 length: 15 residues. The CDR3 nucleotides read TGTGCCAGCAGCCGAGAGGGGGGGTTACCCTACGAGCAGTACTTC. Amino acid sequence: CASSREGGLPYEQYF.

The V call is TRBV11-3, the J call TRBJ2-1, with TRBD2 as a possible D gene (5 bases). The germline gives CDR1 SGHNT, CDR2 YENEEA. The V and J ends lost 5 bases and 6 bases respectively, with 20 bases between them. The CDR3 runs 16 residues. The CDR3 DNA follows: TGTGCCAGCAGCCCCGGACGGGGTCTGGCGGGCAATGAGCAGTTCTTC. Residues: CASSPGRGLAGNEQFF.